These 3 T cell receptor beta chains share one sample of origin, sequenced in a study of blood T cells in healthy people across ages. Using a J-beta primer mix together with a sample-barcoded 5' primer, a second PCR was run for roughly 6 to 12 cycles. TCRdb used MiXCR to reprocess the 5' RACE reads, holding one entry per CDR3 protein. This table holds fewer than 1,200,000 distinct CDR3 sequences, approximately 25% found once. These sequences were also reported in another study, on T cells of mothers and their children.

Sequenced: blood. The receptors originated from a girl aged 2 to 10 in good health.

The CDR3 region has the DNA TGTGCCAGCAGCCTTGCCACTAGCGGGATCAATGAGCAGTTCTTC. It is translated as CASSLATSGINEQFF. The chain joins TRBV3-1 to TRBJ2-1; 10 nucleotides line up with TRBD2. This CDR3 contains 15 residues. Germline values: CDR1 LGHDT, CDR2 YNNKEL (reference sequence). J gave up 6 bases and V 4 bases, and 6 bases lay outside the gene matches.

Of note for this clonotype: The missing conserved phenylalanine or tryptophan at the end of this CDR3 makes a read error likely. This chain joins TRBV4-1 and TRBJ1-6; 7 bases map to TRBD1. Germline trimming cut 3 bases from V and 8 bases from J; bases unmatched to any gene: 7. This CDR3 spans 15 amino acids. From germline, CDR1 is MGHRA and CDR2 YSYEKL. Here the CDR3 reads CASSHPDRVDSPLHV. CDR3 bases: TGCGCCAGCAGCCACCCAGACAGGGTGGATTCACCCCTCCACGTT.

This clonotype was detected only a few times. This CDR3 is CASSPGAQDYEQYF. As DNA, the CDR3 is TGTGCCAGCAGTCCAGGGGCCCAAGACTACGAGCAGTACTTC. The chain is built from TRBV27 and TRBJ2-7; the D gene is possibly TRBD1 (6 bases). The CDR3 has 14 amino acids. CDR1 MNHEY and CDR2 SMNVEV come from the germline V gene (reference sequence). The germline V and J ends were trimmed by 5 bases and 3 bases, with 14 bases remaining between them.